This TCR beta chain was retrieved from a study of blood T cell repertoires in COVID-19. Libraries were prepared by immunoSEQ multiplex PCR; TCRdb keeps only in-frame clonotypes and omits some of them. Here the sample spans approximately 350,000 clones, around 86% being singletons. Germline loops: CDR1 GTSNPN, CDR2 SVGIG (reference sequence). The V gene lost 3 bases and the J gene lost 2 bases, with 8 bases spanning the gap. The CDR3 extends over 13 amino acids. This clone was seen only once. This CDR3 is also generated by other DNA sequences in the sample. Participants were aged about 18 to 100 years from 20 to 30 US areas. Participant-given clinical history determined each cohort assignment. In Cohort 3, a recovered donor had either two negative PCRs, clearance, or symptom resolution.

The TCR comes from a woman between 50 and 59 years old who had recovered from COVID-19. The V call is TRBV30, the J call TRBJ1-5; D perhaps matches TRBD1 (5 bases). The sequencing input was PBMCs or T cells enriched from blood (not recorded which). The CDR3 sequence is CAWSEGGNQPQHF. The CDR3 DNA is TGTGCCTGGAGCGAAGGGGGCAATCAGCCCCAGCATTTT. The variable domain in full, with the rest retrieved from reference TRBV30 and TRBJ1-5, is SQTIHQWPATLVQPVGSPLSLECTVEGTSNPNLYWYRQAAGRGLQLLFYSVGIGQISSEVPQNLSASRPQDRQFILSSKKLLLSDSGFYLCAWSEGGNQPQHFGDGTRLSIL.